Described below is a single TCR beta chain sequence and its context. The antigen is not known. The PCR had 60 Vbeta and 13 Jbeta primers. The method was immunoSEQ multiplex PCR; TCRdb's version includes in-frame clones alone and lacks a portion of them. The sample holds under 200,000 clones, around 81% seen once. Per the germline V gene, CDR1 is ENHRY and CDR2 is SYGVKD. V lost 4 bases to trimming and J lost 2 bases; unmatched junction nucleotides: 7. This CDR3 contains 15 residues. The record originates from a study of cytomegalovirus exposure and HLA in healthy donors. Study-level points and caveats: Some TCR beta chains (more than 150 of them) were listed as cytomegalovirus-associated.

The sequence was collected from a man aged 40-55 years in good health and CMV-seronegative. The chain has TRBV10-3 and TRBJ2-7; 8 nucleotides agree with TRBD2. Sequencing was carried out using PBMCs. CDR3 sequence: CAISGGLGRPYEQYF. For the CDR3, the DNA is TGTGCCATCAGTGGGGGACTAGGCAGACCCTACGAGCAGTACTTC.